The 13 T cell receptor beta chains listed next were all sequenced from one sample in a study of cytomegalovirus exposure and HLA in healthy donors. The method was immunoSEQ multiplex PCR; TCRdb's version includes in-frame clones alone and lacks a portion of them. Among roughly 60,000 clones listed, under 95% were seen once. The sequenced sample was PBMCs. These receptors were obtained from a woman younger than 35 in good health and CMV-seronegative.

This clone was picked up one time. The rearrangement uses TRBV9 and TRBJ1-3; D is undetermined. Trimming shortened V by 5 bases and J by 4 bases, and 10 bases separated the two germline ends. Germline V lookup: CDR1 SGDLS, CDR2 YYNGEE. The CDR3 is made up of 13 amino acids. This CDR3 reads CASRRGAGNTIYF. The CDR3 bases are TGTGCCAGCAGGCGGGGAGCGGGAAACACCATATATTTT.

The chain employs TRBV4-2 and TRBJ2-3; a possible D gene is TRBD2 (5 bases). Germline CDR1 reads LGHNA; CDR2 reads YNFKEQ. The V end lost 4 bases, the J end lost 5 bases, and 16 bases lay between the germline ends. This CDR3 is built from 15 residues. The DNA of the CDR3 is TGTGCCAGCAGCCTCACCCCGGTGGGGAGAGATACGCAGTATTTT. This sequence encodes CASSLTPVGRDTQYF.

This chain uses TRBV7-9 with TRBJ2-5; 8 bases align to TRBD2. The CDR3 runs to 19 residues. J was trimmed by 2 bases and V by 2 bases; bases with no gene match: 16. CDR1 and CDR2 from the germline V gene are SEHNR and FQNEAQ (reference sequence). The CDR3 DNA reads TGTGCCAGCAGCTTATACAGCGGGGGCCCCCCCTACTTACAAGAGACCCAGTACTTC. Its translation is CASSLYSGGPPYLQETQYF.

The rearrangement uses TRBV7-3 and TRBJ1-1, with D perhaps TRBD1 (6 bases). Germline values: CDR1 SGHTA, CDR2 FQGTGA. Trimming stripped 5 bases from V and 5 bases from J, with 12 bases between. The CDR3 length is 13 residues. This chain's CDR3 is CASSLDQGTEAFF. The CDR3 DNA is TGTGCCAGCAGCCTAGATCAGGGGACTGAAGCTTTCTTT.

The chain is built from TRBV11-1 and TRBJ2-5; 13 bases match TRBD2. This CDR3 is built from 16 residues. The germline CDR1 and CDR2 sequences are SGHAT and FQDESV (reference sequence). J lost 1 base, V lost 4 bases, and 3 bases had no gene match. CDR3 nucleotide sequence: TGTGCCAGCAGCTCAGGGACTAGCGGGGCCCAAGAGACCCAGTACTTC. It yields the protein CASSSGTSGAQETQYF.

J is TRBJ1-1 and V is TRBV11-2; D remains unclear. Trimming cost V 5 bases and J 0 bases, with 7 bases left between them. The CDR3 spans 13 residues. Germline lookup yields CDR1 SGHAT and CDR2 FQNNGV. The CDR3, as DNA: TGTGCCAGCAGCCCGAGCTTGAACACTGAAGCTTTCTTT. Its protein is CASSPSLNTEAFF.

The CDR3 nucleotides read TGTGCCAGCAGCTTAGGGGCAGGAGGGAAGCATGGCTACACCTTC. It specifies CASSLGAGGKHGYTF. This chain connects TRBV7-9 to TRBJ1-2; D uncertain. The CDR3 has 15 amino acids. V was shortened by 1 base and J by 6 bases, with 15 bases between the two germline ends. The germline gives CDR1 SEHNR, CDR2 FQNEAQ (reference sequence).

The rearrangement joins TRBV7-6 to TRBJ1-1; D unclear. The CDR3 contains 16 residues. The V end was cut by 5 bases, the J end by 0 bases, with 16 bases between. Germline loops: CDR1 SGHVS, CDR2 FNYEAQ. CDR3 sequence: CASSRPGPALNTEAFF. CDR3 coding DNA: TGTGCCAGCAGCCGCCCGGGTCCTGCCTTGAACACTGAAGCTTTCTTT.

The sample holds a few counts of this clone. The V gene is TRBV6-4, the J gene TRBJ2-1, with D maybe TRBD1 (5 bases). V was trimmed by 3 bases and J by 6 bases, leaving 15 bases between them. Germline CDR1 MRHNA, CDR2 SNTAGT. There are 15 residues in the CDR3. The CDR3 is CASSEKPDQGNEQFF. Written as DNA, the CDR3 is TGTGCCAGCAGTGAGAAACCGGACCAGGGCAATGAGCAGTTCTTC.

The chain couples TRBV6-1 to TRBJ2-2; 9 bases match TRBD1. Germline V gene lookup returns CDR1 MNHNS and CDR2 SASEGT. CDR3 length: 14 residues. V was pared by 9 bases and J by 3 bases, with 5 bases of the junction left unmatched. The CDR3: CASPGQGDTGELFF. As DNA, the CDR3 is TGTGCCAGTCCGGGACAGGGCGACACCGGGGAGCTGTTTTTT.

This clone appeared a single time. This chain connects TRBV19 to TRBJ2-7, with D possibly TRBD1 on 6 matching bases. Deletions cut 9 bases from V and 4 bases from J, with 13 bases between. CDR3 length: 12 amino acids. The V gene's germline CDR1 is LNHDA and CDR2 SQIVND (reference sequence). The CDR3 DNA reads TGTGCCAGCGGGACACCCAATTACGAGCAGTACTTC. Amino acids: CASGTPNYEQYF. Full variable domain (missing parts from reference TRBV19 and TRBJ2-7): DGGITQSPKYLFRKEGQNVTLSCEQNLNHDAMYWYRQDPGQGLRLIYYSQIVNDFQKGDIAEGYSVSREKKESFPLTVTSAQKNPTAFYLCASGTPNYEQYFGPGTRLTVT.

The genes are TRBV18 and TRBJ1-1; tentative D call: TRBD1 (5 bases). The CDR3 totals 16 residues. V lost 3 bases and J lost 0, with 14 bases in between. Germline V lookup: CDR1 KGHSH, CDR2 LQKENI. The CDR3 sequence is CASSPGNGGMNTEAFF. In nucleotides, the CDR3 is TGTGCCAGCTCACCGGGGAACGGGGGGATGAACACTGAAGCTTTCTTT.

DNA of the CDR3: TGTGCCAGCAGTTTGACAGTCTCCTACGAGCAGTACTTC. Protein product: CASSLTVSYEQYF. This sequence joins TRBV28 and TRBJ2-7, with a tentative D call TRBD1 (5 bases). Between the trimmed V and J ends, which lost 3 bases and 0 bases, there was a span of 6 bases. This CDR3 comprises 13 residues. Germline V gene sequence: CDR1 MDHEN, CDR2 SYDVKM.